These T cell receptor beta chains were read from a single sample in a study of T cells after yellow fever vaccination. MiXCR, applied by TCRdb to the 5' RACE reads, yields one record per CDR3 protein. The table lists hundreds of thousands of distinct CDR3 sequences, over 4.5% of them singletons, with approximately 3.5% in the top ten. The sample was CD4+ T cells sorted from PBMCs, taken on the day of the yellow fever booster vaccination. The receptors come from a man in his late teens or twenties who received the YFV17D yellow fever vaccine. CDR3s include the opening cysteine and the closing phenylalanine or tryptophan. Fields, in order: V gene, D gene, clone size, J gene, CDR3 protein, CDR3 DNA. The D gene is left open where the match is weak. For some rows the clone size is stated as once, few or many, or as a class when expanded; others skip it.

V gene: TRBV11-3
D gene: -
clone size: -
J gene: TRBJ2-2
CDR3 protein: CASSPTGAAANTGELFF
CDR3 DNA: TGTGCCAGCAGCCCTACGGGGGCGGCAGCGAACACCGGGGAGCTGTTTTTT

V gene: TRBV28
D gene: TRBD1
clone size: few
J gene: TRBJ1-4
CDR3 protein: CASTHGDSYEKLFF
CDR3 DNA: TGTGCCAGCACCCACGGGGACAGCTACGAAAAACTGTTTTTT

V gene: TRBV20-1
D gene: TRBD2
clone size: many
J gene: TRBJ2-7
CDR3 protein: CSARDGGALEQYF
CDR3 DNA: TGCAGTGCTAGAGACGGGGGGGCTTTAGAGCAGTACTTC

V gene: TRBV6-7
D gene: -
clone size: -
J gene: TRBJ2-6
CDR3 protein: CASTFHWGANVLTF
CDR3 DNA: TGTGCCAGCACCTTCCACTGGGGGGCCAACGTCCTGACTTTC

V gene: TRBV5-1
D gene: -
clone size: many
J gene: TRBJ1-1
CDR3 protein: CASSLQGPEAFF
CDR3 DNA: TGCGCCAGCAGCTTACAGGGACCTGAAGCTTTCTTT

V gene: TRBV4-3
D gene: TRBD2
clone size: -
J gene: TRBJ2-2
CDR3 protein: CASSQNSGGNTGELFF
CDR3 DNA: TGCGCCAGCAGCCAAAATAGCGGGGGGAACACCGGGGAGCTGTTTTTT

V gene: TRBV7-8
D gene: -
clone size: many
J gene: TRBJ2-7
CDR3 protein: CASSPREGEDYEQYF
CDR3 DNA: TGTGCCAGCAGCCCCAGGGAAGGGGAGGACTACGAGCAGTACTTC

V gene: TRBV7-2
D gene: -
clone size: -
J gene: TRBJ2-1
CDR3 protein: CASSLVEGYSYNEQFF
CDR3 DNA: TGTGCCAGCAGCTTAGTGGAGGGCTACTCCTACAATGAGCAGTTCTTC

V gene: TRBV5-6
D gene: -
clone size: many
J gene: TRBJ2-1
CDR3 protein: CASSLVGGESYNEQFF
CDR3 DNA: TGTGCCAGCAGCTTGGTGGGCGGGGAGTCCTACAATGAGCAGTTCTTC

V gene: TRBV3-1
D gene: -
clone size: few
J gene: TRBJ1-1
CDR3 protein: CASSRQGEDTEAFF
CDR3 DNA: TGTGCCAGCAGCCGCCAGGGCGAGGATACTGAAGCTTTCTTT

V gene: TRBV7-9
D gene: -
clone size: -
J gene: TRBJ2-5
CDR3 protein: CASSPIGGQETQYF
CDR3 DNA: TGTGCCAGCAGCCCCATCGGGGGCCAAGAGACCCAGTACTTC

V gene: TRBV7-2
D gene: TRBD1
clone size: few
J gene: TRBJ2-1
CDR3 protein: CASSVPSVTGGNEQFF
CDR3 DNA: TGTGCCAGCAGCGTCCCCTCGGTGACAGGGGGCAATGAGCAGTTCTTC

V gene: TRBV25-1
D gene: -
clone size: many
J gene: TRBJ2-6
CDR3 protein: CASSDPSGANVLTF
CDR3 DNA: TGTGCCAGCAGTGACCCCTCTGGGGCCAACGTCCTGACTTTC

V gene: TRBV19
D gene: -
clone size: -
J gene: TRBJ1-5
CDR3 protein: CASSQNNAGQPQHF
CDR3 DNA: TGTGCCAGTAGCCAAAACAACGCCGGTCAGCCCCAGCATTTT

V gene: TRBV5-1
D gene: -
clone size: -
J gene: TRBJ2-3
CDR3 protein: CASSATGTTTDTQYF
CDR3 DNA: TGCGCCAGCAGCGCCACCGGGACAACCACAGATACGCAGTATTTT

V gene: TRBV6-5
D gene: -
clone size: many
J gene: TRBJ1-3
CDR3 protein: CASSPEGTSGNTIYF
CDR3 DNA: TGTGCCAGCAGCCCCGAAGGGACGAGTGGAAACACCATATATTTT

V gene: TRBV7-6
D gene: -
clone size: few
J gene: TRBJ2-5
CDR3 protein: CASTRGLQETQYF
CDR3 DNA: TGTGCCAGTACCCGGGGTCTTCAAGAGACCCAGTACTTC

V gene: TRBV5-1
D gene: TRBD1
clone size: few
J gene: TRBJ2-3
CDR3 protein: CASSRQGARDTQYF
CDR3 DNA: TGCGCCAGCAGCCGACAGGGGGCAAGGGATACGCAGTATTTT

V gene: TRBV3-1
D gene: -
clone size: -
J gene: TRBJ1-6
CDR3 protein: CASSQETYYNSPLHF
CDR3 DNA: TGTGCCAGCAGCCAAGAGACATACTATAATTCACCCCTCCACTTT

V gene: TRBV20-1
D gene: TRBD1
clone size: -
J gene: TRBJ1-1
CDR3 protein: CSAPGQGPFEAFF
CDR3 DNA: TGCAGTGCCCCGGGACAGGGGCCCTTCGAAGCTTTCTTT

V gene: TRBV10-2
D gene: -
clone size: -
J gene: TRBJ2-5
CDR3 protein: CASRTRVQETQYF
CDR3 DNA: TGCGCCAGCAGAACCAGGGTTCAAGAGACCCAGTACTTC

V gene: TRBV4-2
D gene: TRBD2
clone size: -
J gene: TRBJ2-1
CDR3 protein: CASSATTSGGGEQFF
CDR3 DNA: TGTGCCAGCAGCGCCACGACTAGCGGGGGCGGAGAGCAGTTCTTC

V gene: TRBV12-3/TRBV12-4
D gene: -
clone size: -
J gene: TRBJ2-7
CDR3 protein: CASSLYRAYEQYF
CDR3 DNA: TGTGCCAGCAGTTTGTATAGGGCCTACGAGCAGTACTTC

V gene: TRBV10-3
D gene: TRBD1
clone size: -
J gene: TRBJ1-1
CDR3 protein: CASGTAPEAFF
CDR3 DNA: TGTGCCAGCGGGACAGCTCCTGAAGCTTTCTTT

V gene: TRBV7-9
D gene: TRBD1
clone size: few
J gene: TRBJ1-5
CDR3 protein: CASSLGIRDRGDQPQHF
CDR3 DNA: TGTGCCAGCAGCTTAGGAATCCGGGACAGGGGCGATCAGCCCCAGCATTTT

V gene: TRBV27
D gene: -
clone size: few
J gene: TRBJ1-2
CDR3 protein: CASSTWAGGGGYTF
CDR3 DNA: TGTGCCAGCAGCACGTGGGCAGGCGGAGGCGGCTACACCTTC

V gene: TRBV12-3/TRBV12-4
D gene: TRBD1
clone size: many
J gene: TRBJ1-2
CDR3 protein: CASSFPGQGAFGYTF
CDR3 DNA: TGTGCCAGCAGTTTCCCCGGACAGGGGGCGTTTGGCTACACCTTC

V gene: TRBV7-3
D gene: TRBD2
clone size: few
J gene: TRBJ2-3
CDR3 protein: CASSIAGWGDTQYF
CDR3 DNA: TGTGCCAGCAGCATAGCGGGGTGGGGGGATACGCAGTATTTT

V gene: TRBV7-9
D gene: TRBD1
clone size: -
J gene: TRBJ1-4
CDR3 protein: CASGGTANEKLFF
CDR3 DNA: TGTGCCAGCGGAGGGACAGCTAATGAAAAACTGTTTTTT